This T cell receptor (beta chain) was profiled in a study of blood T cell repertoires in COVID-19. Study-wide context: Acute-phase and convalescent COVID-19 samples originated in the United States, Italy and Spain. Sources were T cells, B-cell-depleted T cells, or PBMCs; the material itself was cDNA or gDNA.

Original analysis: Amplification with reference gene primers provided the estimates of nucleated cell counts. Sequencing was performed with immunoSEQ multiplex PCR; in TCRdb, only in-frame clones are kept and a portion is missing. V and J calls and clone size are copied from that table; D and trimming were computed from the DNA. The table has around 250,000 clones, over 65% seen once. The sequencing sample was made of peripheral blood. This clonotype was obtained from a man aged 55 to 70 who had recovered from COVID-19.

CDR3 loop: CSASSGDPTQYF. The CDR3 DNA reads as TGCAGCGCTTCTAGCGGGGACCCCACGCAGTATTTT. The J gene is TRBJ2-3, the V gene TRBV29-1; 9 bases fit TRBD2. Trimming removed 7 bases from V and 9 bases from J; junction bases left unmatched: 8. Per the germline V gene, CDR1 is SQVTM and CDR2 is ANQGSEA. CDR3 length equals 12 residues.